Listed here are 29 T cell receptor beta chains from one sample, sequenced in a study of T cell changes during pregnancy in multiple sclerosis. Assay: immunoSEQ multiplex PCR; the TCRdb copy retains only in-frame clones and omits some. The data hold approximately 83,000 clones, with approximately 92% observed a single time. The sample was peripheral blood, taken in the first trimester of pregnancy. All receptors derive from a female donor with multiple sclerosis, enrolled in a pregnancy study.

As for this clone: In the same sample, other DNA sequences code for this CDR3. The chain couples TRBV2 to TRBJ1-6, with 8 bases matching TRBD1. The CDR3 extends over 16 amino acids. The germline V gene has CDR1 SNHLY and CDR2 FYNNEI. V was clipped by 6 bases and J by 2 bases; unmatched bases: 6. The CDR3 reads CASSPDRGAYNSPLHF. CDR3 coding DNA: TGTGCCAGCAGCCCCGACAGGGGAGCCTATAATTCACCCCTCCACTTT.

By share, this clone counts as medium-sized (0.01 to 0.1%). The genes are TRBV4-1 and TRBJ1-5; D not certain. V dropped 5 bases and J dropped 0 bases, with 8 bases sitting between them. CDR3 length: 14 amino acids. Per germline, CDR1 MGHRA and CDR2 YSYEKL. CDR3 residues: CASSTEDSNQPQHF. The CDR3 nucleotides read TGCGCCAGCAGCACTGAGGATAGCAATCAGCCCCAGCATTTT.

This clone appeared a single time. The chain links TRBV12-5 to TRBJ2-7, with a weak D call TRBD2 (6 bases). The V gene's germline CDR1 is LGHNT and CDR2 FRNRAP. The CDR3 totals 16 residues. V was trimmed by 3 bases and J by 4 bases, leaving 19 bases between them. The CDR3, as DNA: TGTGCTAGTGGTTTCGGTAGCACTAGCCACGGTTACGAGCAGTACTTC. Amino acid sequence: CASGFGSTSHGYEQYF.

CDR3 bases: TGTGCCAGTAGTAAACTAGCGGGGACCCACAATGAGCAGTTCTTC. As protein: CASSKLAGTHNEQFF. The V gene is TRBV19, the J gene TRBJ2-1, with 10 bases that match TRBD2. In germline, CDR1 is LNHDA, CDR2 SQIVND (reference sequence). V lost 4 bases to trimming and J lost 5 bases; unmatched junction nucleotides: 5. This CDR3 region has 15 residues.

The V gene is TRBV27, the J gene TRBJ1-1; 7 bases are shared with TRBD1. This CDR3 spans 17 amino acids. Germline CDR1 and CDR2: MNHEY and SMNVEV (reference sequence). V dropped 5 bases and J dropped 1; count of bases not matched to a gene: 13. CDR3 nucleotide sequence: TGTGCCAGCAGTAAACGACAGGGAAAAGAAAGGAACACTGAAGCTTTCTTT. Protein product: CASSKRQGKERNTEAFF.

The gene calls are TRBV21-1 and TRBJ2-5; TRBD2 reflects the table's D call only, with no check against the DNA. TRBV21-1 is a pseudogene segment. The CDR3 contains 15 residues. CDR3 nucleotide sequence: TGTGCCAGCAGCCGAACGGGGGGGCCCGTAGAGACCCAGTACTTC. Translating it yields CASSRTGGPVETQYF.

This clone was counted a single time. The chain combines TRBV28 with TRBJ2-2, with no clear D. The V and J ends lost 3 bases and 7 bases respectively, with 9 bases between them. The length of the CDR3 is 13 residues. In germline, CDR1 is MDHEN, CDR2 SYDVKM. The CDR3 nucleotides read TGTGCCAGCAGTTTTAACGGTGGCGGGGAGCTGTTTTTT. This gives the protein CASSFNGGGELFF.

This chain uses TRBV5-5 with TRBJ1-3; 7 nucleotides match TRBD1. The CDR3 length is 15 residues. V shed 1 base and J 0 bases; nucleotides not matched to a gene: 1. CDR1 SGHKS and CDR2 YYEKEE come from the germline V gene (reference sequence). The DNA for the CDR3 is TGTGCCAGCAGCTTGCAGGGGGACTCTGGAAACACCATATATTTT. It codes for CASSLQGDSGNTIYF.

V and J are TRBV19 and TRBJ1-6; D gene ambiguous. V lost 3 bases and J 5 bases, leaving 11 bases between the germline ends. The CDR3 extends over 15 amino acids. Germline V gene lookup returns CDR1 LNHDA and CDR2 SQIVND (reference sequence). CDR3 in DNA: TGTGCCAGTAGTATGGCAGGATCTCATAATTCACCCCTCCACTTT. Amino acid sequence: CASSMAGSHNSPLHF.

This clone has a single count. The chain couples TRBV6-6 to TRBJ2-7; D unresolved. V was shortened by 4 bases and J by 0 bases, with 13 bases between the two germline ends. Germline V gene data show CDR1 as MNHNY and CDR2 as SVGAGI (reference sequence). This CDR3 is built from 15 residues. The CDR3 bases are TGTGCCAGCAGTTCCATAGAGGTGGGCTCCTACGAGCAGTACTTC. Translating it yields CASSSIEVGSYEQYF.

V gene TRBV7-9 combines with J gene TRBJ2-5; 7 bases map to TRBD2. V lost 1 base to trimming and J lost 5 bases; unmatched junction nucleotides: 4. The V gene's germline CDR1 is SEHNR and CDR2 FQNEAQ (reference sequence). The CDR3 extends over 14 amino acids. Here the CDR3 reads CASSLVSSGETQYF. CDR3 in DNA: TGTGCCAGCAGCTTAGTGTCTAGCGGTGAGACCCAGTACTTC.

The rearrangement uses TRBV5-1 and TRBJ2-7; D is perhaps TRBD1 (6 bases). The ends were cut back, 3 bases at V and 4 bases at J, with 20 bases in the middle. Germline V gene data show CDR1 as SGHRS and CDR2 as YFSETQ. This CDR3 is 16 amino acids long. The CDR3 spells CASSSLVDEQGYEQYF. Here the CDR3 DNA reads TGCGCCAGCAGCTCGTTGGTTGATGAGCAGGGGTACGAGCAGTACTTC.

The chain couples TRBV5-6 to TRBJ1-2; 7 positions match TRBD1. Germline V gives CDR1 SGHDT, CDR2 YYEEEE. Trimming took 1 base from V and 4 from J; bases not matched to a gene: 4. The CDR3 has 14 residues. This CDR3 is CASSLRGPLYGYTF. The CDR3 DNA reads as TGTGCCAGCAGCTTGAGGGGGCCTCTCTATGGCTACACCTTC.

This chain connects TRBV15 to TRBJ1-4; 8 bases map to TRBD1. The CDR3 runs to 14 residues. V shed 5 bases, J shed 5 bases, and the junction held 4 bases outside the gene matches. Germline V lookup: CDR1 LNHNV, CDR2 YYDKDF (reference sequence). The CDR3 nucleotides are TGTGCCACCAGCGGACAGGGTAACAATGAAAAACTGTTTTTT. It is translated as CATSGQGNNEKLFF.

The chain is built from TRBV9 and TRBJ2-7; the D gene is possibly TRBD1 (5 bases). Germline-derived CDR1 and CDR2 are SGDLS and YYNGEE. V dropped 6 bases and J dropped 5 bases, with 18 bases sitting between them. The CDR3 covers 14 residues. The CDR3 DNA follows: TGTGCCAGCAACCAGGGTACCCCGATGAACGAGCAGTACTTC. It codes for CASNQGTPMNEQYF.

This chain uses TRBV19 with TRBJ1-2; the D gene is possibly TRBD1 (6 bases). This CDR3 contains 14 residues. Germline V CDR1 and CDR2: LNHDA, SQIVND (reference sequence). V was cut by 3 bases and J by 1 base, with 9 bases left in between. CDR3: CASSIGTLNYGYTF. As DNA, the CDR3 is TGTGCCAGTAGTATTGGGACACTTAACTATGGCTACACCTTC.

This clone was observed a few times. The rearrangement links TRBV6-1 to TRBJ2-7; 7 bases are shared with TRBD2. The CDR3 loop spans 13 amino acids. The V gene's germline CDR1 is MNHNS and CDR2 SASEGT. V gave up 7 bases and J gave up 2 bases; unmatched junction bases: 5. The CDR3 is CASTSGKAYEQYF. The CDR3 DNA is TGTGCCAGCACTAGCGGAAAAGCCTACGAGCAGTACTTC.

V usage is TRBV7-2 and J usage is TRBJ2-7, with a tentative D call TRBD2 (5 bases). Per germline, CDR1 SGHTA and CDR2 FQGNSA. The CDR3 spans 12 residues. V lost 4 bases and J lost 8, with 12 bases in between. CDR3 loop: CASSSGSGKQYF. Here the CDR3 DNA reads TGTGCCAGCAGCTCCGGATCGGGAAAGCAGTACTTC.

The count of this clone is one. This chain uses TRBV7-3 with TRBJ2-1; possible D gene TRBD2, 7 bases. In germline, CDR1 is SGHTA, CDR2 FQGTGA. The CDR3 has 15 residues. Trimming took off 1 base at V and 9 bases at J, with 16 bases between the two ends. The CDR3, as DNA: TGTGCCAGCAGCTTAATAGGATCGGGGGGCCTTGAGCAGTTCTTC. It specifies CASSLIGSGGLEQFF. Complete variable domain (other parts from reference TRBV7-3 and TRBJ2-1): GAGVSQTPSNKVTEKGKYVELRCDPISGHTALYWYRQSLGQGPEFLIYFQGTGAADDSGLPNDRFFAVRPEGSVSTLKIQRTERGDSAVYLCASSLIGSGGLEQFFGPGTRLTVL.

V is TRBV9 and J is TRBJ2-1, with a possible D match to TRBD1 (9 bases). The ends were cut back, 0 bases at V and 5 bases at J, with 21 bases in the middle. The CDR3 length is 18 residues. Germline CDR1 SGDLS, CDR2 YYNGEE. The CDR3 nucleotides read TGTGCCAGCAGCGTAGGGGAGTCGGGACAGGGACTAGACAATGAGCAGTTCTTC. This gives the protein CASSVGESGQGLDNEQFF.

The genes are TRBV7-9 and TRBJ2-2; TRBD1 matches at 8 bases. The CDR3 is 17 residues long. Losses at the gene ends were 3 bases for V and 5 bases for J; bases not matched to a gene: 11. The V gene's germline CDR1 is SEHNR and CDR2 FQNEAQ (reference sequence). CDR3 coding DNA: TGTGCCAGCAGCTTCCCCTTGACGACAGGGGAAACCGGGGAGCTGTTTTTT. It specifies CASSFPLTTGETGELFF.

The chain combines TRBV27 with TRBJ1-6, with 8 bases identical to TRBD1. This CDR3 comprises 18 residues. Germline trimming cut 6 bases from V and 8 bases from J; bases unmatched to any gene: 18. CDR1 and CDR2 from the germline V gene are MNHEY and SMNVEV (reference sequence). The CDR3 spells CASRRDRGGLIADSPLHF. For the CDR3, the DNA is TGTGCCAGCAGGCGCGACAGGGGCGGCCTAATCGCGGATTCACCCCTCCACTTT.

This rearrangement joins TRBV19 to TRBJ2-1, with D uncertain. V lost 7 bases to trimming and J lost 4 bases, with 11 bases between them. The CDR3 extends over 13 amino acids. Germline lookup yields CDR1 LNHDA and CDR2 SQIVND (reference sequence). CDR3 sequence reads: CASTTAEYNEQFF. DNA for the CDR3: TGTGCCAGTACCACAGCTGAGTACAATGAGCAGTTCTTC. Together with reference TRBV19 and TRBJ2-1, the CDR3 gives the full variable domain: DGGITQSPKYLFRKEGQNVTLSCEQNLNHDAMYWYRQDPGQGLRLIYYSQIVNDFQKGDIAEGYSVSREKKESFPLTVTSAQKNPTAFYLCASTTAEYNEQFFGPGTRLTVL.

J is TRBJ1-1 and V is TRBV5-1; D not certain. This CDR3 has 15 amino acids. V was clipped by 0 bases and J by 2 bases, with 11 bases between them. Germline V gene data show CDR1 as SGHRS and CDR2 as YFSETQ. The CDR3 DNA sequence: TGCGCCAGCAGCTTGGTCGAGAGCTCAAACACTGAAGCTTTCTTT. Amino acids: CASSLVESSNTEAFF.

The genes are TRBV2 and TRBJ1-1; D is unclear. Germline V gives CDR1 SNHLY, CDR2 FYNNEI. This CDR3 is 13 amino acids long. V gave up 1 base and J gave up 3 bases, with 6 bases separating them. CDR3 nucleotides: TGTGCCAGCAGTGAAGTCGGGTACACTGAAGCTTTCTTT. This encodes CASSEVGYTEAFF.

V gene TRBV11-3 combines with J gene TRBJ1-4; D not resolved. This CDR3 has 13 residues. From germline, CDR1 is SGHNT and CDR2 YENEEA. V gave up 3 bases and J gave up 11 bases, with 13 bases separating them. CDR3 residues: CASSFDSFSKLFF. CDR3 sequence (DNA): TGTGCCAGCAGCTTCGACTCGTTCTCTAAACTGTTTTTT.

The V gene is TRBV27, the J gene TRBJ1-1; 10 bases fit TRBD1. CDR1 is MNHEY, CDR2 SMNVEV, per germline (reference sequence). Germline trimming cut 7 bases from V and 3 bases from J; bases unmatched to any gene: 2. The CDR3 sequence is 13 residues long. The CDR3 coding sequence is TGTGCCAGCATGGACAGGGGGGACACTGAAGCTTTCTTT. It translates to CASMDRGDTEAFF.

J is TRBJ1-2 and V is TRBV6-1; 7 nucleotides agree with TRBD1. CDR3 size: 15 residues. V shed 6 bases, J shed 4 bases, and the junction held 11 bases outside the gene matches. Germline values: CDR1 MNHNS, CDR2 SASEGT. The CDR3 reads CASRGGYGTAYGYTF. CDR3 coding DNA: TGTGCCAGCAGAGGCGGATATGGGACAGCCTATGGCTACACCTTC.

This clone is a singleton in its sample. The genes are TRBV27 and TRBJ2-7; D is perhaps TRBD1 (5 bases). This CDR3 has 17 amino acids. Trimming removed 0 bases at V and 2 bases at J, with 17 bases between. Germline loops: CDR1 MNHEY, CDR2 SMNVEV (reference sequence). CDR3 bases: TGTGCCAGCAGTTTATCCCCGGTCGTGGGGCTAGCCTACGAGCAGTACTTC. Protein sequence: CASSLSPVVGLAYEQYF.